The clone carrying this T cell receptor beta chain was detected a few times. Its target is unknown. The sample originates from a study of post-analysis software for immune sequencing data. There are 14 residues in the CDR3. V was pared by 5 bases and J by 2 bases, with 16 bases between. The germline V gene encodes CDR1 SQVTM and CDR2 ANQGSEA. Study findings and constraints: Compared with controls, patients showed significantly lower normalized Chao1 diversity. The F measure placed samples prepared in the same batch into strongly shared clusters. Controls had lower frequencies than patients of about 5 TRBV segments, which included TRBV5-6, TRBV5-1 and TRBV20-1.

cDNA libraries of TCR beta carried unique molecular identifiers. Researchers reported some 500,000 cDNA molecules coming from about 0.98 to 11 million T cells. One entry per CDR3 protein results from TCRdb running MiXCR on the PCR reads. Among about 560,000 distinct CDR3 sequences, around 44% were seen once, and the ten largest hold more than 1.5%. This chain joins TRBV29-1 and TRBJ2-7, with D perhaps assigned TRBD1 or TRBD2 (7 bases each). Sequenced sample: blood. This TCR was sampled from a girl under 18 with multiple sclerosis. The CDR3 reads CSVLTGEGAYEQYF. In DNA form, the CDR3 reads TGCAGCGTTCTAACAGGGGAGGGGGCCTACGAGCAGTACTTC.